Below are 22 T cell receptor beta chains sequenced from a single sample in a study of cytomegalovirus exposure and HLA in healthy donors. PCR used 60 Vbeta primers and 13 Jbeta primers. The table came from immunoSEQ multiplex PCR; TCRdb's copy has only in-frame clones and leaves some out. This sample has roughly 160,000 clones, with approximately 80% found just once. The sample taken for sequencing was PBMCs. The origin of the receptors is a woman under 40 in good health and CMV-seropositive.

This clone was observed a few times. This rearrangement joins TRBV13 to TRBJ2-7, with 12 positions matching TRBD1. There are 17 residues in the CDR3. From germline, CDR1 is PRHDT and CDR2 FYEKMQ (reference sequence). J lost 3 bases, V lost 5 bases, and 11 bases had no gene match. CDR3 bases: TGTGCCAGCAGCACTAGGGACAGGGGGCCATCCTTCTACGAGCAGTACTTC. Protein sequence: CASSTRDRGPSFYEQYF.

The chain has TRBV18 and TRBJ2-1, with D unclear. The CDR3 is made up of 14 amino acids. From germline, CDR1 is KGHSH and CDR2 LQKENI. Trimming cost V 8 bases and J 5 bases, with 16 bases left between them. CDR3 nucleotide sequence: TGTGCCAGCCGTTATTCTAGAAGTGACAATGAGCAGTTCTTC. It is translated as CASRYSRSDNEQFF.

The chain couples TRBV7-2 to TRBJ2-7; 7 bases are shared with TRBD1. V dropped 5 bases and J dropped 5; count of bases not matched to a gene: 15. This CDR3 has 16 residues. Germline V lookup: CDR1 SGHTA, CDR2 FQGNSA. CDR3 region: CASSPRTGVIVDEQYF. Written as DNA, the CDR3 is TGTGCCAGCAGCCCCCGGACAGGTGTTATTGTCGACGAGCAGTACTTC.

This CDR3 reads CASSLGDYYGYTF. The CDR3 region has the DNA TGTGCCAGCAGTTTGGGAGATTACTATGGCTACACCTTC. The chain employs TRBV28 and TRBJ1-2; D ambiguous. This CDR3 contains 13 residues. Trimming removed 3 bases from V and 3 bases from J, with 8 bases in between. Germline V gives CDR1 MDHEN, CDR2 SYDVKM.

This clone has only a few counts. Within the sample, other DNA sequences also encode this same CDR3. The chain combines TRBV5-1 with TRBJ2-3; TRBD2 agrees at 9 bases. Looked up from germline, CDR1 is SGHRS and CDR2 is YFSETQ. CDR3 length: 15 residues. Trimming removed 2 bases from V and 4 bases from J; junction bases left unmatched: 5. CDR3 sequence reads: CASSFRGGASDTQYF. DNA for the CDR3: TGCGCCAGCAGCTTTCGCGGGGGGGCCTCAGATACGCAGTATTTT.

This sequence joins TRBV19 and TRBJ1-2; TRBD1 agrees at 8 bases. Losses at the gene ends were 4 bases for V and 3 bases for J; bases not matched to a gene: 1. The CDR3 runs to 13 residues. Germline V gene lookup returns CDR1 LNHDA and CDR2 SQIVND (reference sequence). The CDR3: CASSNRGYYGYTF. The CDR3 DNA is TGTGCCAGTAGTAACAGGGGGTACTATGGCTACACCTTC.

The chain has TRBV5-8 and TRBJ1-5; D remains ambiguous. Trimming took 0 bases from V and 9 from J, leaving 13 bases between them. In germline, CDR1 is SGHTS, CDR2 YDEGEE. The CDR3 length is 14 residues. This CDR3 is CASSLGLDSGPQHF. The CDR3 nucleotides read TGTGCCAGCAGCTTGGGACTAGATTCAGGGCCCCAGCATTTT.

The J gene is TRBJ2-5, the V gene TRBV11-2; 7 positions agree with TRBD1. Germline CDR1 and CDR2: SGHAT and FQNNGV. This CDR3 comprises 14 residues. After removal of 1 base from V and 7 bases from J, the junction contained 6 bases not matched to a gene. The CDR3 DNA follows: TGTGCCAGCAGCTTAGTTGAGGGGGCGGCGACCCAGTACTTC. The encoded protein is CASSLVEGAATQYF. Full variable domain (outside the CDR3, taken from reference TRBV11-2 and TRBJ2-5): EAGVAQSPRYKIIEKRQSVAFWCNPISGHATLYWYQQILGQGPKLLIQFQNNGVVDDSQLPKDRFSAERLKGVDSTLKIQPAKLEDSAVYLCASSLVEGAATQYFGPGTRLLVL.

V and J are TRBV11-2 and TRBJ1-2, with a tentative D call TRBD1 (6 bases). Trimming pared 1 base from V and 4 bases from J, leaving 10 bases between. Germline loops: CDR1 SGHAT, CDR2 FQNNGV. The CDR3 sequence is 14 residues long. The chain's CDR3 is CASSLAQGTYGYTF. CDR3 DNA: TGTGCCAGCAGCTTAGCACAGGGAACCTATGGCTACACCTTC.

The rearrangement links TRBV11-3 to TRBJ1-1, with D possibly matching TRBD1 (6 bases). V lost 5 bases and J 3 bases, leaving 13 bases between the germline ends. The CDR3 is made up of 14 amino acids. CDR1 and CDR2 (germline): SGHNT, YENEEA. The CDR3 DNA reads as TGTGCCAGCAGCATCGAGGGGGGGGACACTGAAGCTTTCTTT. Translation gives CASSIEGGDTEAFF.

The genes are TRBV7-9 and TRBJ2-1, with 8 positions matching TRBD2. V lost 3 bases and J lost 7; bases outside the gene matches: 2. The CDR3 extends over 13 amino acids. Germline V gene data show CDR1 as SEHNR and CDR2 as FQNEAQ (reference sequence). CDR3 in amino acids: CASSFGGGNEQFF. As DNA, the CDR3 is TGTGCCAGCAGCTTCGGGGGGGGGAATGAGCAGTTCTTC.

The chain couples TRBV4-1 to TRBJ2-5, with 7 nucleotides matching TRBD2. The J call may not be correct, given that the DNA end is closer to TRBJ2-7. The CDR3 contains 14 residues. CDR1 is MGHRA, CDR2 YSYEKL, per germline. The CDR3 is CASKPFGGSYEQYF. The CDR3 DNA reads as TGCGCCAGCAAACCTTTCGGGGGGTCCTACGAGCAGTACTTC.

In the case of this clone: Other DNA sequences in the sample encode the same CDR3. The chain recombines TRBV15 with TRBJ1-5, with D unclear. Germline V lookup: CDR1 LNHNV, CDR2 YYDKDF (reference sequence). The ends were cut back, 2 bases at V and 3 bases at J, with 8 bases in the middle. The CDR3 sequence is 14 residues long. The CDR3 region has the DNA TGTGCCACCAGCAGACCCGGGTTCAATCAGCCCCAGCATTTT. Its translation is CATSRPGFNQPQHF.

The chain links TRBV5-6 to TRBJ2-3; no reliable D call. V lost 0 bases and J lost 0, with 11 bases in between. Germline V lookup: CDR1 SGHDT, CDR2 YYEEEE. The CDR3 is made up of 16 amino acids. The CDR3 reads CASSLERVPSTDTQYF. The CDR3 DNA follows: TGTGCCAGCAGCTTGGAACGGGTACCTAGCACAGATACGCAGTATTTT.

The genes are TRBV15 and TRBJ2-1; 7 nucleotides match TRBD2. Trimming cost V 0 bases and J 6 bases; bases outside gene matches: 5. Looked up from germline, CDR1 is LNHNV and CDR2 is YYDKDF (reference sequence). The CDR3 is 15 amino acids. The CDR3 here is CATSRDRQRGNEQFF. DNA for the CDR3: TGTGCCACCAGCAGAGATAGGCAGCGGGGCAATGAGCAGTTCTTC. Based on the CDR3 plus reference TRBV15 and TRBJ2-1, the full variable domain is DAMVIQNPRYQVTQFGKPVTLSCSQTLNHNVMYWYQQKSSQAPKLLFHYYDKDFNNEADTPDNFQSRRPNTSFCFLDIRSPGLGDTAMYLCATSRDRQRGNEQFFGPGTRLTVL.

The V call is TRBV10-3, the J call TRBJ1-2; D call uncertain. The ends were cut back, 3 bases at V and 2 bases at J, with 4 bases in the middle. CDR3 length: 12 residues. Germline V gene sequence: CDR1 ENHRY, CDR2 SYGVKD. The CDR3 loop reads CAISEQNYGYTF. The CDR3 nucleotides read TGTGCCATCAGTGAACAGAACTATGGCTACACCTTC.

The genes are TRBV27 and TRBJ1-5; maybe TRBD1 (6 bases). Between the trimmed V and J ends, which lost 10 bases and 6 bases, there was a span of 25 bases. The CDR3 contains 16 residues. Germline CDR1 is MNHEY and CDR2 is SMNVEV (reference sequence). The CDR3 sequence: CATGSILQGFGQPQHF. In nucleotides, the CDR3 is TGTGCCACGGGCTCCATATTACAGGGTTTTGGTCAGCCCCAGCATTTT.

The chain links TRBV2 to TRBJ2-7; TRBD1 matches at 9 bases. V dropped 10 bases and J dropped 6; count of bases not matched to a gene: 7. CDR1 is SNHLY and CDR2 is FYNNEI in the germline V gene. The CDR3 is 12 residues long. In nucleotides, the CDR3 is TGTGCCATATGGGACAGGGTTGTCGAGCAGTACTTC. This codes for CAIWDRVVEQYF.

The chain has TRBV6-5 and TRBJ1-4; D may be TRBD1 (6 bases). Germline V gene lookup returns CDR1 MNHEY and CDR2 SVGAGI. Trimming pared 2 bases from V and 4 bases from J, leaving 11 bases between. The CDR3 extends over 15 amino acids. In DNA, the CDR3 is TGTGCCAGCAGTTACCCGACAGGAGATAATGAAAAACTGTTTTTT. This codes for CASSYPTGDNEKLFF.

V usage is TRBV29-1 and J usage is TRBJ2-3; tentatively, D is TRBD2 (5 bases). Per germline, CDR1 SQVTM and CDR2 ANQGSEA. V was trimmed by 7 bases and J by 12 bases, leaving 20 bases between them. This CDR3 comprises 12 residues. The CDR3 DNA is TGCAGCGCCGTAGCGACCGAGGACCTTCAGTATTTT. Its protein product is CSAVATEDLQYF.

The chain recombines TRBV19 with TRBJ1-2, with D unresolved. In germline, CDR1 is LNHDA, CDR2 SQIVND (reference sequence). With 1 base removed from V and 5 bases from J, the gap between germline ends came to 11 bases. This CDR3 spans 14 amino acids. This CDR3 is CASSIAGDTYGYTF. As DNA, the CDR3 is TGTGCCAGTAGTATAGCTGGAGATACTTATGGCTACACCTTC. The whole variable domain, filled in from reference TRBV19 and TRBJ1-2, reads DGGITQSPKYLFRKEGQNVTLSCEQNLNHDAMYWYRQDPGQGLRLIYYSQIVNDFQKGDIAEGYSVSREKKESFPLTVTSAQKNPTAFYLCASSIAGDTYGYTFGSGTRLTVV.

The rearrangement uses TRBV7-3 and TRBJ1-1, with TRBD1 matching 8 bases. The germline CDR1 and CDR2 sequences are SGHTA and FQGTGA. The CDR3 is made up of 21 amino acids. The V and J ends lost 0 bases and 0 bases, in that order; junction bases with no gene match: 18. The CDR3 reads CASSLTMDSLDRGKMNTEAFF. CDR3 bases: TGTGCCAGCAGCTTAACGATGGATTCTTTAGACAGGGGAAAGATGAACACTGAAGCTTTCTTT.